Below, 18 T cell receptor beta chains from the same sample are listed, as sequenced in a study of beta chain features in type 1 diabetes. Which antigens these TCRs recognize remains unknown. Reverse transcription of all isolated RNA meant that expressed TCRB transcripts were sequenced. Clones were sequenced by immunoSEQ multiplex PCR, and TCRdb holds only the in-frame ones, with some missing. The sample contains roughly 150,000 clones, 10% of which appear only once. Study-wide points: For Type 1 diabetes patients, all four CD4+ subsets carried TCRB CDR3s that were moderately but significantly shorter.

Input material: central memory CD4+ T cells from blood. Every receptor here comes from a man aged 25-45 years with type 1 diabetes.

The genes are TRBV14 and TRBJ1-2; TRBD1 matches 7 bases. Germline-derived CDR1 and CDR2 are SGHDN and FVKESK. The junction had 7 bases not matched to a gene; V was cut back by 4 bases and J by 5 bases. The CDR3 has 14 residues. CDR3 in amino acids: CASSPPDRVYGYTF. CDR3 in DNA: TGTGCCAGCAGCCCACCCGACAGGGTGTATGGCTACACCTTC.

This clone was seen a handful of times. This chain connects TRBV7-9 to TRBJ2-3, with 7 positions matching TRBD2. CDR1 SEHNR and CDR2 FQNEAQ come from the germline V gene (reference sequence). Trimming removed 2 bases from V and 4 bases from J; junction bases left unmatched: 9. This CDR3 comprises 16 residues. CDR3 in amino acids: CASSLWSPSGADTQYF. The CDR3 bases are TGTGCCAGCAGCTTATGGTCCCCTAGCGGCGCAGATACGCAGTATTTT.

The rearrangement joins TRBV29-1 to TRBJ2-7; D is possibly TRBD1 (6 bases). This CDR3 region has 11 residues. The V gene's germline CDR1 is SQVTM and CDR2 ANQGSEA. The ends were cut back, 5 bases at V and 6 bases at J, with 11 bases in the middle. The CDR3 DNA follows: TGCAGCGTTTGGCAGGGGTCCGAGCAGTACTTC. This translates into CSVWQGSEQYF.

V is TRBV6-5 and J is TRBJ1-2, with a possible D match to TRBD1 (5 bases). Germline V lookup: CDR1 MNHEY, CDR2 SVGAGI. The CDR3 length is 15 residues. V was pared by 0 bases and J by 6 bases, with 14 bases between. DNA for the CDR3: TGTGCCAGCAGTTACTCGTACGGGGGAGAGGATGGCTACACCTTC. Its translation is CASSYSYGGEDGYTF.

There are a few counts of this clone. The CDR3 nucleotides read TGTGCCAGCAGTTTCTCCCGTGTCAGGGACAATCAGCCCCAGCATTTT. As protein: CASSFSRVRDNQPQHF. This chain links TRBV28 with TRBJ1-5; TRBD1 is a possible D gene (5 bases). The germline V and J ends were trimmed by 3 bases and 3 bases, with 15 bases remaining between them. This CDR3 has 16 residues. Germline values: CDR1 MDHEN, CDR2 SYDVKM.

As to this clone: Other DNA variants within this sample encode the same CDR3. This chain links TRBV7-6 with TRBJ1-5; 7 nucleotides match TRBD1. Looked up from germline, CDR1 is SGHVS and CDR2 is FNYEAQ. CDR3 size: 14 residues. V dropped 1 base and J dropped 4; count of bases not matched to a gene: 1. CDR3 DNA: TGTGCCAGCAGCTTAGAACAGGGGAATCAGCCCCAGCATTTT. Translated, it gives CASSLEQGNQPQHF. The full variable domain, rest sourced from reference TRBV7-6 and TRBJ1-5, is GAGVSQSPRYKVTKRGQDVALRCDPISGHVSLYWYRQALGQGPEFLTYFNYEAQQDKSGLPNDRFSAERPEGSISTLTIQRTEQRDSAMYRCASSLEQGNQPQHFGDGTRLSIL.

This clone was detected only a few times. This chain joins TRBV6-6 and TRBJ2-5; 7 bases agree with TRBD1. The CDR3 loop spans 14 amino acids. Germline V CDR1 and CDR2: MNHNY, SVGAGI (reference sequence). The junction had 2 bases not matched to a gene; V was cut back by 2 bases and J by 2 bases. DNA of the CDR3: TGTGCCAGCAGTTACACGACAGGGCAAGAGACCCAGTACTTC. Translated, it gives CASSYTTGQETQYF.

The CDR3, as DNA: TGTGCCAGCAGCCAAGAGTCTAGCGGGACCGGGGAGCTGTTTTTT. It specifies CASSQESSGTGELFF. V is TRBV4-2 and J is TRBJ2-2; TRBD2 matches at 8 bases. The germline gives CDR1 LGHNA, CDR2 YNFKEQ. This CDR3 contains 15 residues. V lost 0 bases to trimming and J lost 5 bases; unmatched junction nucleotides: 2.

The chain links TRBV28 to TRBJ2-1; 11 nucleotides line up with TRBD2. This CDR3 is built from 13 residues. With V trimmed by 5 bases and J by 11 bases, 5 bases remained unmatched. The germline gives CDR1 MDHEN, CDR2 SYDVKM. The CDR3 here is CASSVTSGEQQFF. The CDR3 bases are TGTGCCAGCAGTGTGACTAGCGGGGAACAGCAGTTCTTC.

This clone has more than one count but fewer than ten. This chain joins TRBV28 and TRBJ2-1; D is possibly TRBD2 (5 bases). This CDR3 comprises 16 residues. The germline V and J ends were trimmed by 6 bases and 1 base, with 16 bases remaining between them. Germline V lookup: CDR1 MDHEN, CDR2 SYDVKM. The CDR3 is CASRVSGASSYNEQFF. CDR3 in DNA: TGTGCCAGCAGGGTCAGCGGTGCTTCTTCCTACAATGAGCAGTTCTTC.

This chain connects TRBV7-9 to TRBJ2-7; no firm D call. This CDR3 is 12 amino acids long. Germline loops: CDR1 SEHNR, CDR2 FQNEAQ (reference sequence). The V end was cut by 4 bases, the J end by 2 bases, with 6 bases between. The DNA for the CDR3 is TGTGCCAGCAGCTCCCGGGCCTACGAGCAGTACTTC. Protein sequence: CASSSRAYEQYF.

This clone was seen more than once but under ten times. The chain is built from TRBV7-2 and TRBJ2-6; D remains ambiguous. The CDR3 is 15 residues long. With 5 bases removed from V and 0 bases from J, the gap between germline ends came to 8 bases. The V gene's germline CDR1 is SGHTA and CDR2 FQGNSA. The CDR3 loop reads CASSPRHSGANVLTF. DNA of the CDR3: TGTGCCAGCAGCCCCCGACACTCTGGGGCCAACGTCCTGACTTTC.

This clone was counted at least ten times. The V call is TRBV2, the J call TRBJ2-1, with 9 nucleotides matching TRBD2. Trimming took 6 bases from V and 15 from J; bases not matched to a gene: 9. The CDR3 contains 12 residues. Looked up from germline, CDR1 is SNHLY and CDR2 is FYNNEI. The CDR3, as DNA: TGTGCCAGCAGGCGGGAGGGCAAATCTCCGTTCTTC. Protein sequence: CASRREGKSPFF.

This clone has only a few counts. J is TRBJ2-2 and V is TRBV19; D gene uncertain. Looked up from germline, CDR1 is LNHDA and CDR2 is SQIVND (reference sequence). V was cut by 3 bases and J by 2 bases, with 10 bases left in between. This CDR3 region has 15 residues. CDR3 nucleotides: TGTGCCAGTAGTATCCTGACTGGAAACACCGGGGAGCTGTTTTTT. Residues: CASSILTGNTGELFF.

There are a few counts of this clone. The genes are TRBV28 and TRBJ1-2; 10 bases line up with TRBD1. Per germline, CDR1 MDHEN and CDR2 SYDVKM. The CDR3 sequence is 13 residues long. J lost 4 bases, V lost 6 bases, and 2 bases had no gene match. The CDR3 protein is CASRDRGLYGYTF. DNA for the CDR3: TGTGCCAGCAGAGACAGGGGGCTCTATGGCTACACCTTC.

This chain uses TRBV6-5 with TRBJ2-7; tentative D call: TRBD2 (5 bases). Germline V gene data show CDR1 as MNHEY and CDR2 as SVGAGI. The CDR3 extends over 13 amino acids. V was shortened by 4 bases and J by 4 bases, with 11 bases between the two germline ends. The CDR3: CASSSTREYEQYF. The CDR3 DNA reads TGTGCCAGCAGTTCCACTCGGGAATACGAGCAGTACTTC.

CDR3 coding DNA: TGTGCCAGCGGACCCCAAGACAGTAATGAGCAGTTCTTC. Its translation is CASGPQDSNEQFF. This rearrangement joins TRBV27 to TRBJ2-1; TRBD1 might be the D (5 bases). The germline V gene has CDR1 MNHEY and CDR2 SMNVEV (reference sequence). This CDR3 region has 13 residues. Trimming took 8 bases from V and 7 from J, leaving 15 bases between them.

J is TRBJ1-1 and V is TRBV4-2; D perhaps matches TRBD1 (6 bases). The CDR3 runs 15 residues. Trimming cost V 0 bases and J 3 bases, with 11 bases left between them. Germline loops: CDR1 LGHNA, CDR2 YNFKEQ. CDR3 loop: CASSQEGGRDTEAFF. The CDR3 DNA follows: TGTGCCAGCAGCCAAGAAGGGGGTAGGGACACTGAAGCTTTCTTT.